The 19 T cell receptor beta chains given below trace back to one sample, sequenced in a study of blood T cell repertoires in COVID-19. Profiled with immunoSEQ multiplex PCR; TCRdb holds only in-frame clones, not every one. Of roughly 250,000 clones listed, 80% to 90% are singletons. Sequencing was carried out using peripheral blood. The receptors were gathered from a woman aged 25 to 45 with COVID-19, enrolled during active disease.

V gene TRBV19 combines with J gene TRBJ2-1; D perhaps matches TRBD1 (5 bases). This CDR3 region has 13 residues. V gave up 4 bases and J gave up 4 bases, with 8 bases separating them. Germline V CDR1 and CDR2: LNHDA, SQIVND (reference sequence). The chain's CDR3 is CASSNYRYNEQFF. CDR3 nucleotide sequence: TGTGCCAGTAGTAACTACAGGTACAATGAGCAGTTCTTC.

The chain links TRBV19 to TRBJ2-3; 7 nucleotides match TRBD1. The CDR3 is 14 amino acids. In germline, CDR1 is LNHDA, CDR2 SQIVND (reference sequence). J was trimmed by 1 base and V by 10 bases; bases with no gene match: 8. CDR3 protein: CATVSGGRTDTQYF. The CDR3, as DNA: TGTGCCACCGTATCAGGGGGTCGCACAGATACGCAGTATTTT. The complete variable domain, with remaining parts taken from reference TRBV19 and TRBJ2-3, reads DGGITQSPKYLFRKEGQNVTLSCEQNLNHDAMYWYRQDPGQGLRLIYYSQIVNDFQKGDIAEGYSVSREKKESFPLTVTSAQKNPTAFYLCATVSGGRTDTQYFGPGTRLTVL.

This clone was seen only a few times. The CDR3 spells CASSHPDKGYTGELFF. The CDR3 DNA reads as TGTGCCAGCAGCCACCCGGACAAAGGGTACACCGGGGAGCTGTTTTTT. V and J are TRBV5-8 and TRBJ2-2; D is perhaps TRBD1 (5 bases). The CDR3 sequence is 16 residues long. The V and J ends lost 4 bases and 3 bases respectively, with 16 bases between them. Germline CDR1 SGHTS, CDR2 YDEGEE.

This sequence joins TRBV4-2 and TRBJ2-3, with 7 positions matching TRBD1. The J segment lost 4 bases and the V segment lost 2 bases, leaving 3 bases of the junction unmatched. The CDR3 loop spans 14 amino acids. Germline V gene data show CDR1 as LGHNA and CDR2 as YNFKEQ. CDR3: CASSQRDRADTQYF. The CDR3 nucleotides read TGTGCCAGCAGCCAACGAGACAGGGCAGATACGCAGTATTTT.

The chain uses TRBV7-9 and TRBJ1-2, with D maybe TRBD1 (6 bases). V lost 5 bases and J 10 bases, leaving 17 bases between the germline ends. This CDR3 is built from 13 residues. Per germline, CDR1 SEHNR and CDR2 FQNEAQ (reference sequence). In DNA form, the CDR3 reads TGTGCCAGCAGCCCACGGGACATTTGGGTCTACACCTTC. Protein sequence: CASSPRDIWVYTF. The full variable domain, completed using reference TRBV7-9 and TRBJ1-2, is DTGVSQNPRHKITKRGQNVTFRCDPISEHNRLYWYRQTLGQGPEFLTYFQNEAQLEKSRLLSDRFSAERPKGSFSTLEIQRTEQGDSAMYLCASSPRDIWVYTFGSGTRLTVV.

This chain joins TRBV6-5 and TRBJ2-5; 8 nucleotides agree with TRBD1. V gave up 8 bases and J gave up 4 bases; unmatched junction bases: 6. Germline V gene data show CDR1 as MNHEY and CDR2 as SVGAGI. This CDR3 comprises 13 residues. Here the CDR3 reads CASSQGAGETQYF. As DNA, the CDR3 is TGTGCCAGCTCGCAGGGGGCAGGAGAGACCCAGTACTTC.

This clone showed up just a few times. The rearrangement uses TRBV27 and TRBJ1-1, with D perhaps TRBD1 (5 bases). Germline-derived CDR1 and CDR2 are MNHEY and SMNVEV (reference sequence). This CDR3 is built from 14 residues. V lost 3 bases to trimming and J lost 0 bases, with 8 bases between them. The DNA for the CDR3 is TGTGCCAGCAGTTTTCAGGGTTTGAACACTGAAGCTTTCTTT. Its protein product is CASSFQGLNTEAFF.

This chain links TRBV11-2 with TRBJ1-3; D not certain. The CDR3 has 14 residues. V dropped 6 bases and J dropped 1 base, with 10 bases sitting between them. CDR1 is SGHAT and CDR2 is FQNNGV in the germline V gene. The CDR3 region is CASSKRESGNTIYF. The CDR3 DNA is TGTGCCAGCAGTAAGAGAGAATCTGGAAACACCATATATTTT.

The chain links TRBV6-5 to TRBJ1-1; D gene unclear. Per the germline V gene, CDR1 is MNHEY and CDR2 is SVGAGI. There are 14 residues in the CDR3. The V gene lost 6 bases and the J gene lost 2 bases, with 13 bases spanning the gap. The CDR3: CASSLTLSNTEAFF. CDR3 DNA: TGTGCCAGCAGCCTGACACTTAGTAACACTGAAGCTTTCTTT.

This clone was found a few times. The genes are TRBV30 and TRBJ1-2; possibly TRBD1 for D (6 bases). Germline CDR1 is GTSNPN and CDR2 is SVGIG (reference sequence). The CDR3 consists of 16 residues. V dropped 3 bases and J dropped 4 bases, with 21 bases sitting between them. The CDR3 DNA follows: TGTGCCTGGAGGCCCCCCTTCCGGGACACAGGCTATGGCTACACCTTC. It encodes CAWRPPFRDTGYGYTF.

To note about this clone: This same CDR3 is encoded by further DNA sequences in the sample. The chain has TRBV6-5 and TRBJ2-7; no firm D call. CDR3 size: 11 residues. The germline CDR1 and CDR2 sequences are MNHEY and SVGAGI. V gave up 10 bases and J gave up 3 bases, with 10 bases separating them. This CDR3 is CAITRGYEQYF. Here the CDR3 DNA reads TGTGCCATCACACGTGGCTACGAGCAGTACTTC.

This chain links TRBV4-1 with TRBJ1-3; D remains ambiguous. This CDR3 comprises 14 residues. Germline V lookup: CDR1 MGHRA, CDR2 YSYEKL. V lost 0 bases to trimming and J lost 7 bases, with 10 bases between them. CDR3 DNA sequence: TGCGCCAGCAGCCAAGATAAGTACCGGAACACCATATATTTT. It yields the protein CASSQDKYRNTIYF.

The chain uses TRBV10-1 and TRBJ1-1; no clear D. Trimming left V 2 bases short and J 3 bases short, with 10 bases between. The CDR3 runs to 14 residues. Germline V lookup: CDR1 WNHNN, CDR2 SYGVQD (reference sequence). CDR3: CASSENQRYTEAFF. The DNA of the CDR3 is TGCGCCAGCAGTGAGAACCAGCGATACACTGAAGCTTTCTTT.

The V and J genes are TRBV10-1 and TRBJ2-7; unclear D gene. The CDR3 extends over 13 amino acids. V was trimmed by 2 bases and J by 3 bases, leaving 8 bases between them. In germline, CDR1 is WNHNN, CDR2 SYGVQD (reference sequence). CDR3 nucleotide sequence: TGCGCCAGCAGTGAGAACGGGTACTACGAGCAGTACTTC. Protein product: CASSENGYYEQYF.

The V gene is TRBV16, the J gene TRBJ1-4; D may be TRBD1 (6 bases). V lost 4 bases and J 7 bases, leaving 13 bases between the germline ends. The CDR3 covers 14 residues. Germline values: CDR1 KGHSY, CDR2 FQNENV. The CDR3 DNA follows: TGTGCCAGCAGCCCTCCAGGACAGATTGAAAAACTGTTTTTT. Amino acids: CASSPPGQIEKLFF.

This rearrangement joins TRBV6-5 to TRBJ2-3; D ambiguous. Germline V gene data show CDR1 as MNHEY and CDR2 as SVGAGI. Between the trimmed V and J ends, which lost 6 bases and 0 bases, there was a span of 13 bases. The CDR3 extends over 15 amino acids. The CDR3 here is CASSPFPSSTDTQYF. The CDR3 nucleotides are TGTGCCAGCAGCCCCTTTCCCTCTAGCACAGATACGCAGTATTTT.

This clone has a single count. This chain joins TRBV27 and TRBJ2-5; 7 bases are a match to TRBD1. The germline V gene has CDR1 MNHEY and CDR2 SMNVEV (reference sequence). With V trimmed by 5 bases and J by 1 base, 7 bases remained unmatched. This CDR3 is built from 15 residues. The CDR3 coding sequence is TGTGCCAGCAGTAGTCGGGACAGTCCCCAAGAGACCCAGTACTTC. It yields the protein CASSSRDSPQETQYF.

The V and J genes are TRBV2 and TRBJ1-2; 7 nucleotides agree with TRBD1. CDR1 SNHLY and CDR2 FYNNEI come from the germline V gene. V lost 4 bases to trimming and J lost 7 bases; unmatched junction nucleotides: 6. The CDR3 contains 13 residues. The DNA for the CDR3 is TGTGCCAGCAGTGCACAGGGGAATAGTGGCTACACCTTC. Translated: CASSAQGNSGYTF.

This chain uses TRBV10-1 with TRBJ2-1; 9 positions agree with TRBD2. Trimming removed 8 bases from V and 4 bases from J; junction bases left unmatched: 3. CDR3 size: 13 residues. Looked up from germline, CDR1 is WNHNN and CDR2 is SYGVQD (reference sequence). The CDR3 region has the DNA TGCGCCAGCGCTAGCGGGGTTTACAATGAGCAGTTCTTC. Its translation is CASASGVYNEQFF.